The T cell receptor (beta chain) described here comes from a study of blood T cell repertoires in COVID-19. Across the whole study: The origin of the acute and convalescent COVID-19 samples was the United States, Italy and Spain.

Per the original data handling: By means of reference gene primer amplification, nucleated cell counts were estimated. Assay: immunoSEQ multiplex PCR; the TCRdb copy retains only in-frame clones and omits some. The DNA gave D and trimming, while V, J and clone size come from that table. The sample records roughly 150,000 clones, roughly four fifths being singletons. There are a few counts of this clone. The TCR sequence derives from a woman older than 75 with acute or convalescent COVID-19. The sequenced material came from peripheral blood.

Here the CDR3 reads CASSAEDRAPGKLFF. In DNA, the CDR3 is TGTGCCAGCAGCGCCGAGGACAGGGCGCCCGGAAAACTGTTTTTT. This chain uses TRBV9 with TRBJ1-4; 8 bases map to TRBD1. The V gene's germline CDR1 is SGDLS and CDR2 YYNGEE. V shed 3 bases, J shed 10 bases, and the junction held 11 bases outside the gene matches. The CDR3 spans 15 residues.